Presented here are 30 T cell receptor beta chains from one specimen sequenced in a study of shared clonotypes between healthy human individuals. Sequencing used immunoSEQ multiplex PCR; TCRdb keeps in-frame clones, though not all of them. The sample has about 2.4 million clones, around nine tenths seen once. The specimen was naive CD4+ T cells sorted from blood. Subset meaning: CD45RA+ positively selected. All receptors derive from a man aged 18 to 29 in good health.

The J gene is TRBJ1-2, the V gene TRBV29-1; possibly TRBD1 for D (6 bases). This CDR3 contains 14 residues. Germline CDR1 reads SQVTM; CDR2 reads ANQGSEA. The V end lost 3 bases, the J end lost 7 bases, and 18 bases lay between the germline ends. CDR3: CSVEVDRFGGGYTF. The CDR3 region has the DNA TGCAGCGTTGAGGTAGACAGGTTTGGCGGTGGCTACACCTTC.

Concerning this clone itself: Other DNA sequences of this sample code for an identical CDR3. The V and J genes are TRBV6-1 and TRBJ1-3; D is ambiguous. V lost 3 bases and J 0 bases, leaving 6 bases between the germline ends. This CDR3 contains 14 residues. The V gene's germline CDR1 is MNHNS and CDR2 SASEGT. The DNA of the CDR3 is TGTGCCAGCAGTGACGGACGCTCTGGAAACACCATATATTTT. Its protein is CASSDGRSGNTIYF.

The chain uses TRBV25-1 and TRBJ2-3, with D tentatively TRBD1 or TRBD2 (5 bases each). CDR3 length: 15 amino acids. In germline, CDR1 is MGHDK, CDR2 SYGVNS. V was trimmed by 2 bases and J by 5 bases, leaving 14 bases between them. The CDR3 spells CASSEGGGGKDTQYF. CDR3 bases: TGTGCCAGCAGTGAAGGGGGTGGGGGAAAAGATACGCAGTATTTT.

The chain uses TRBV6-5 and TRBJ1-6, with a possible D match to TRBD1 (5 bases). V lost 8 bases to trimming and J lost 8 bases, with 13 bases between them. This CDR3 contains 13 residues. Germline V CDR1 and CDR2: MNHEY, SVGAGI. This CDR3 reads CASGRGGDSPLHF. CDR3 nucleotides: TGTGCCAGCGGGAGGGGCGGAGATTCACCCCTCCACTTT.

The rearrangement joins TRBV6-6 to TRBJ1-1, with no clear D. The germline V gene has CDR1 MNHNY and CDR2 SVGAGI (reference sequence). Trimming pared 5 bases from V and 1 base from J, leaving 11 bases between. The CDR3 runs to 14 residues. The CDR3 reads CASSPLSSNTEAFF. Written as DNA, the CDR3 is TGTGCCAGCAGTCCTCTGTCCTCGAACACTGAAGCTTTCTTT.

The V call is TRBV5-1, the J call TRBJ1-4, with D unresolved. The CDR3 is 14 residues long. Trimming pared 2 bases from V and 8 bases from J, leaving 13 bases between. Looked up from germline, CDR1 is SGHRS and CDR2 is YFSETQ. CDR3 in DNA: TGCGCCAGCAGCTTCGGTCGGGAGGGAGAAAAACTGTTTTTT. Protein product: CASSFGREGEKLFF.

This clone was seen just once. The V and J genes are TRBV6-5 and TRBJ2-4; D is uncertain. The germline gives CDR1 MNHEY, CDR2 SVGAGI. V lost 5 bases, J lost 0 bases, and 11 bases lay in between. CDR3 length equals 15 residues. CDR3 sequence reads: CASSAQSLAKNIQYF. CDR3 in DNA: TGTGCCAGCAGTGCCCAGAGTTTAGCCAAAAACATTCAGTACTTC.

The rearrangement uses TRBV20-1 and TRBJ1-2; D possibly corresponds to TRBD1 (6 bases). Trimming took 2 bases from V and 7 from J, leaving 8 bases between them. Germline lookup yields CDR1 DFQATT and CDR2 SNEGSKA (reference sequence). The CDR3 spans 11 residues. CDR3 residues: CSARTGFGYTF. The CDR3 DNA is TGCAGTGCTAGAACAGGGTTTGGCTACACCTTC.

This chain's CDR3 is CAISGALSETQYF. CDR3 sequence (DNA): TGTGCCATCAGTGGGGCCCTGTCGGAGACCCAGTACTTC. The chain carries TRBV10-3 and TRBJ2-5, with no clear D. Germline-derived CDR1 and CDR2 are ENHRY and SYGVKD. The CDR3 is 13 amino acids. V dropped 4 bases and J dropped 5 bases, with 11 bases sitting between them.

The rearrangement uses TRBV15 and TRBJ2-7; 8 bases fit TRBD1. Germline V gene lookup returns CDR1 LNHNV and CDR2 YYDKDF (reference sequence). The CDR3 loop spans 17 amino acids. The trim removed 0 bases at V and 2 bases at J, leaving 9 bases unmatched. CDR3 protein: CATSRDPGQDVTYEQYF. DNA of the CDR3: TGTGCCACCAGCAGAGATCCGGGACAGGACGTTACCTACGAGCAGTACTTC.

The V call is TRBV30, the J call TRBJ1-1, with D possibly matching TRBD1 (5 bases). The CDR3 consists of 16 residues. CDR1 is GTSNPN, CDR2 SVGIG, per germline (reference sequence). V was cut by 0 bases and J by 2 bases, with 16 bases left in between. CDR3 in DNA: TGTGCCTGGAGTGTACTATCATGGGGGGTCAACACTGAAGCTTTCTTT. Amino acids: CAWSVLSWGVNTEAFF.

Note on this clone: This same CDR3 is encoded by further DNA sequences in the sample. The chain carries TRBV6-5 and TRBJ1-1; D not resolved. This CDR3 spans 11 amino acids. V was shortened by 7 bases and J by 1 base, with 4 bases between the two germline ends. Germline CDR1 and CDR2: MNHEY and SVGAGI. This CDR3 is CASTGNTEAFF. The CDR3 DNA reads TGTGCCAGCACAGGGAACACTGAAGCTTTCTTT.

This clone has a single count. The V gene is TRBV5-1, the J gene TRBJ2-1; the match to TRBD2 covers 8 bases. The CDR3 is 13 residues long. The trim removed 4 bases at V and 12 bases at J, leaving 9 bases unmatched. Germline values: CDR1 SGHRS, CDR2 YFSETQ. The CDR3 DNA is TGCGCCAGCAGCGCCAGCGGGAGTCTACGGCAGTTCTTC. It translates to CASSASGSLRQFF.

The rearrangement uses TRBV27 and TRBJ2-5; maybe TRBD2 (5 bases). This CDR3 spans 14 amino acids. The ends were cut back, 4 bases at V and 4 bases at J, with 13 bases in the middle. The germline CDR1 and CDR2 sequences are MNHEY and SMNVEV (reference sequence). The CDR3 DNA sequence: TGTGCCAGCAGTTCAACTAGTACGGGAGAGACCCAGTACTTC. Residues: CASSSTSTGETQYF.

J is TRBJ1-1 and V is TRBV5-4; D ambiguous. Germline CDR1 reads SGHNT; CDR2 reads YYREEE (reference sequence). V lost 2 bases and J lost 8, with 7 bases in between. This CDR3 has 11 amino acids. CDR3 residues: CASSFELEAFF. Here the CDR3 DNA reads TGTGCCAGCAGCTTCGAGTTGGAAGCTTTCTTT.

The rearrangement links TRBV6-5 to TRBJ2-7, with 9 bases lining up with TRBD2. This CDR3 comprises 14 residues. Germline trimming cut 6 bases from V and 4 bases from J; bases unmatched to any gene: 7. Germline V gene data show CDR1 as MNHEY and CDR2 as SVGAGI. Here the CDR3 reads CASRSTSGNYEQYF. The CDR3 region has the DNA TGTGCCAGCAGATCGACTAGCGGAAATTACGAGCAGTACTTC.

The gene calls are TRBV6-5 and TRBJ2-1, with a possible D match to TRBD2 (7 bases). CDR1 and CDR2 from the germline V gene are MNHEY and SVGAGI. CDR3 size: 14 residues. Trimming shortened V by 5 bases and J by 6 bases, and 14 bases separated the two germline ends. The chain's CDR3 is CASSRTRGGNEQFF. The CDR3, as DNA: TGTGCCAGCAGTAGGACTAGAGGGGGCAATGAGCAGTTCTTC.

This clone came up once. CDR3: CASSLGGQGTEQYF. The DNA of the CDR3 is TGTGCCAGCAGCTTGGGAGGACAGGGTACCGAGCAGTACTTC. The J gene is TRBJ2-7, the V gene TRBV7-8; 8 bases map to TRBD1. The V and J ends lost 3 bases and 6 bases, in that order; junction bases with no gene match: 7. Germline CDR1 SGHVS, CDR2 FQNEAQ. The CDR3 totals 14 residues.

The chain links TRBV10-3 to TRBJ2-1, with D perhaps TRBD2 (6 bases). V was shortened by 8 bases and J by 10 bases, with 15 bases between the two germline ends. The CDR3 totals 12 residues. Germline V gene data show CDR1 as ENHRY and CDR2 as SYGVKD. In DNA, the CDR3 is TGTGCCATCGTAAGGCTAGCGATCGAGCAGTTCTTC. The encoded protein is CAIVRLAIEQFF.

The chain uses TRBV6-1 and TRBJ1-6; a possible D gene is TRBD1 (6 bases). Trimming stripped 8 bases from V and 10 bases from J, with 18 bases between. This CDR3 region has 14 residues. Germline CDR1 is MNHNS and CDR2 is SASEGT. In DNA form, the CDR3 reads TGTGCCAGCGTACCTGGGGGGCCGGGATCACCCCTCCACTTT. This codes for CASVPGGPGSPLHF.

The V and J genes are TRBV28 and TRBJ2-7, with 15 bases that match TRBD2. Germline assignment: CDR1 MDHEN and CDR2 SYDVKM. V was clipped by 3 bases and J by 7 bases; unmatched bases: 16. This CDR3 has 19 residues. CDR3 region: CASSLSVGLAGGPGREQYF. DNA of the CDR3: TGTGCCAGCAGTTTGTCTGTAGGACTAGCGGGGGGGCCTGGAAGAGAGCAGTACTTC.

Only one count was recorded for this clone. The V gene is TRBV5-1, the J gene TRBJ2-1, with TRBD2 as a possible D gene (5 bases). The CDR3 extends over 14 amino acids. Germline CDR1 is SGHRS and CDR2 is YFSETQ. The V end lost 7 bases, the J end lost 6 bases, and 17 bases lay between the germline ends. CDR3 sequence reads: CASQEEDRVNEQFF. CDR3 sequence (DNA): TGCGCCAGCCAGGAGGAAGATCGGGTCAATGAGCAGTTCTTC. The full variable domain, its missing parts supplied by reference TRBV5-1 and TRBJ2-1, is KAGVTQTPRYLIKTRGQQVTLSCSPISGHRSVSWYQQTPGQGLQFLFEYFSETQRNKGNFPGRFSGRQFSNSRSEMNVSTLELGDSALYLCASQEEDRVNEQFFGPGTRLTVL.

Points on this clone: Other nucleotide sequences in the sample specify the same CDR3. The chain joins TRBV7-8 to TRBJ2-7, with TRBD2 matching 12 bases. V dropped 1 base and J dropped 2; count of bases not matched to a gene: 0. CDR3 length equals 15 residues. Germline CDR1 SGHVS, CDR2 FQNEAQ. CDR3 nucleotides: TGTGCCAGCAGCTTAGGACTAGCGGGAGCCTACGAGCAGTACTTC. It encodes CASSLGLAGAYEQYF. Full variable domain (missing parts from reference TRBV7-8 and TRBJ2-7): GAGVSQSPRYKVAKRGQDVALRCDPISGHVSLFWYQQALGQGPEFLTYFQNEAQLDKSGLPSDRFFAERPEGSVSTLKIQRTQQEDSAVYLCASSLGLAGAYEQYFGPGTRLTVT.

On this clone: The identical CDR3 is also encoded by other nucleotide sequences in the sample. V and J are TRBV20-1 and TRBJ1-1; D is ambiguous. Germline V gene data show CDR1 as DFQATT and CDR2 as SNEGSKA (reference sequence). V gave up 2 bases and J gave up 2 bases, with 3 bases separating them. This CDR3 has 11 residues. As DNA, the CDR3 is TGCAGTGCTAGACATAACACTGAAGCTTTCTTT. Translated: CSARHNTEAFF.

The rearrangement links TRBV29-1 to TRBJ1-1, with 8 nucleotides matching TRBD1. Germline CDR1 and CDR2: SQVTM and ANQGSEA. The CDR3 covers 13 residues. V dropped 7 bases and J dropped 5; count of bases not matched to a gene: 9. DNA of the CDR3: TGCAGCGGCGGACAGGGAGAGTGGACTGAAGCTTTCTTT. Its protein is CSGGQGEWTEAFF.

Remarks on this clone: A junction boundary mismatches the germline segment, possibly from a read error. The chain carries TRBV7-9 and TRBJ2-1, with 9 bases aligning to TRBD2. This CDR3 comprises 15 residues. Germline CDR1 and CDR2: SEHNR and FQNEAQ (reference sequence). CDR3 in amino acids: CASSLAGNSYNEQFF. The CDR3 coding sequence is TGTGCCAGCAGCCTAGCGGGAAACTCCTACAATGAGCAGTTCTTC.

The rearrangement joins TRBV4-1 to TRBJ1-2, with D possibly matching TRBD1 (6 bases). Germline-derived CDR1 and CDR2 are MGHRA and YSYEKL. The CDR3 loop spans 14 amino acids. V was clipped by 4 bases and J by 3 bases, with 12 bases between them. CDR3 DNA: TGCGCCAGCAGCCCACCCAGGGGAGACTATGGCTACACCTTC. This gives the protein CASSPPRGDYGYTF.

Worth noting for this clone: Germline is not matched at one junction end, which may reflect a read error. V and J are TRBV7-7 and TRBJ2-5, with TRBD2 matching over 7 bases. The CDR3 is 13 amino acids. Looked up from germline, CDR1 is SSHAT and CDR2 is FNYEAQ (reference sequence). Written as DNA, the CDR3 is TGTGCTAGCAGCCGATGGGAGGGGAGGGACCAGTACTTC. It is translated as CASSRWEGRDQYF.

This chain connects TRBV7-9 to TRBJ2-7; 7 nucleotides align to TRBD2. The CDR3 is 16 amino acids. V was clipped by 0 bases and J by 3 bases; unmatched bases: 8. Germline V gives CDR1 SEHNR, CDR2 FQNEAQ (reference sequence). The CDR3 DNA reads TGTGCCAGCAGCTTAGCTTTGCGGGGGATTAGCTACGAGCAGTACTTC. This encodes CASSLALRGISYEQYF.

The V and J genes are TRBV10-3 and TRBJ1-2, with D possibly matching TRBD1 (5 bases). The CDR3 loop spans 12 amino acids. The V gene's germline CDR1 is ENHRY and CDR2 SYGVKD. V gave up 7 bases and J gave up 8 bases, with 14 bases separating them. Written as DNA, the CDR3 is TGTGCCATCATGAGTAAGGGGATGGGCTACACCTTC. It yields the protein CAIMSKGMGYTF.